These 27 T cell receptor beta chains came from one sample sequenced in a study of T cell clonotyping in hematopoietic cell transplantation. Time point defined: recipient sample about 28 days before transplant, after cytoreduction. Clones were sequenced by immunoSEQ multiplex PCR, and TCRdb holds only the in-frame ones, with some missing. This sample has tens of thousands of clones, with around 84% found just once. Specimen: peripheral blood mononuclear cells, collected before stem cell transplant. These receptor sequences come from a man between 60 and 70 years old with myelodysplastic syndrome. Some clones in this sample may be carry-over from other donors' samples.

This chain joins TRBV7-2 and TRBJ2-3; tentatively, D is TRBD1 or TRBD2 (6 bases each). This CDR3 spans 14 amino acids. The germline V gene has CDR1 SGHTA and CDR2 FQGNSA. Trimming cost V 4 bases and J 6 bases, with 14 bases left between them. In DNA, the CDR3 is TGTGCCAGCAGCTCTGCTGGGGGGCGGGATACGCAGTATTTT. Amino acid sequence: CASSSAGGRDTQYF.

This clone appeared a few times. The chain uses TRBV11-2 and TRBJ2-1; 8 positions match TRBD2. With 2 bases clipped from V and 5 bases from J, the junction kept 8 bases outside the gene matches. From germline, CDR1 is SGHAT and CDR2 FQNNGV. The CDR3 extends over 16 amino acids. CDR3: CASSLTGAGAHNEQFF. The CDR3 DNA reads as TGTGCCAGCAGCTTAACTGGAGCGGGGGCCCACAATGAGCAGTTCTTC. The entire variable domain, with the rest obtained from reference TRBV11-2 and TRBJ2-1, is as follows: EAGVAQSPRYKIIEKRQSVAFWCNPISGHATLYWYQQILGQGPKLLIQFQNNGVVDDSQLPKDRFSAERLKGVDSTLKIQPAKLEDSAVYLCASSLTGAGAHNEQFFGPGTRLTVL.

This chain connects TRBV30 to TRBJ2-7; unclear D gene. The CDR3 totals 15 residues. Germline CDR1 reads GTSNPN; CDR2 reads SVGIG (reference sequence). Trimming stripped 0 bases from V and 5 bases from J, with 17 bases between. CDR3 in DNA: TGTGCCTGGAGTGTTATCGACGGACGTTCCCACGAGCAGTACTTC. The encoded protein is CAWSVIDGRSHEQYF.

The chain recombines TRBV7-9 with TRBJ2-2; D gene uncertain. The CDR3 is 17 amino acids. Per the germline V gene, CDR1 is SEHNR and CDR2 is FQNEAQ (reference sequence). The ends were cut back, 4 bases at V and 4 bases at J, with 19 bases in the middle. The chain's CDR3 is CASSSPVGHVPTGELFF. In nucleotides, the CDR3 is TGTGCCAGCAGCTCCCCCGTGGGCCATGTTCCCACCGGGGAGCTGTTTTTT. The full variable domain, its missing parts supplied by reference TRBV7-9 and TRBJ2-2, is DTGVSQNPRHKITKRGQNVTFRCDPISEHNRLYWYRQTLGQGPEFLTYFQNEAQLEKSRLLSDRFSAERPKGSFSTLEIQRTEQGDSAMYLCASSSPVGHVPTGELFFGEGSRLTVL.

The CDR3 is CAWSVDRGRAFF. The CDR3 DNA follows: TGTGCCTGGAGTGTAGACAGGGGGCGAGCTTTCTTT. The V gene is TRBV30, the J gene TRBJ1-1; TRBD1 aligns across 10 bases. The CDR3 is 12 amino acids. With 0 bases clipped from V and 10 bases from J, the junction kept 2 bases outside the gene matches. The germline CDR1 and CDR2 sequences are GTSNPN and SVGIG (reference sequence).

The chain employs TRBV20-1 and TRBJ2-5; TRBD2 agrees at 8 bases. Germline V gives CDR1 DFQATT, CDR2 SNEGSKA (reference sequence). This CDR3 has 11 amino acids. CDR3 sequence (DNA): TGCGGAACTAGCGGCCAAGAGACCCAGTACTTC. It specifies CGTSGQETQYF.

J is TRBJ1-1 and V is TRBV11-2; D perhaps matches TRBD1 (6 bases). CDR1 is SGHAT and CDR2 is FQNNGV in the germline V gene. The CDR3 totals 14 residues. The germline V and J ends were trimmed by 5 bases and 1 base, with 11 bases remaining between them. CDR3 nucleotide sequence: TGTGCCAGCAGCACCGAGGGGGGGAACACTGAAGCTTTCTTT. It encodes CASSTEGGNTEAFF.

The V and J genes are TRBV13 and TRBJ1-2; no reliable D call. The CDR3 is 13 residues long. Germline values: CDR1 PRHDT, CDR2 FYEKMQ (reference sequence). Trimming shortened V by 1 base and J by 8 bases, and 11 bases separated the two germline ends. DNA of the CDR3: TGTGCCAGCAGCTTAGAAAGGTCGACGGGCTACACCTTC. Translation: CASSLERSTGYTF. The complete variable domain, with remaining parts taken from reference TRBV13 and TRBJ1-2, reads AAGVIQSPRHLIKEKRETATLKCYPIPRHDTVYWYQQGPGQDPQFLISFYEKMQSDKGSIPDRFSAQQFSDYHSELNMSSLELGDSALYFCASSLERSTGYTFGSGTRLTVV.

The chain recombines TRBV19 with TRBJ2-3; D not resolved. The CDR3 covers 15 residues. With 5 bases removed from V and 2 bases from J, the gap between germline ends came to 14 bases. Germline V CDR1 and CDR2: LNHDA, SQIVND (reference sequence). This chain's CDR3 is CASSPPSSVTDTQYF. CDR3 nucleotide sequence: TGTGCCAGTAGTCCCCCTTCTTCTGTCACAGATACGCAGTATTTT.

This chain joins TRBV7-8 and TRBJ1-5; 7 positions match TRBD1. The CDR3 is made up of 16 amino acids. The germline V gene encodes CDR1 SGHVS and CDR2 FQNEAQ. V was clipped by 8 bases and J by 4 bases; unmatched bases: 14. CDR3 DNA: TGTGCCAGCGGTCCCTATAGCACAGGGGCGAATCAGCCCCAGCATTTT. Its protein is CASGPYSTGANQPQHF.

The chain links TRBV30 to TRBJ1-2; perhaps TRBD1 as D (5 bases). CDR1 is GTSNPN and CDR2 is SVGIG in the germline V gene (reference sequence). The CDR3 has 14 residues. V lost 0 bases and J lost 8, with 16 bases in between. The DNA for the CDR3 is TGTGCCTGGAGTGTGTTTGGGACCCGTTGGGGCTACACCTTC. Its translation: CAWSVFGTRWGYTF. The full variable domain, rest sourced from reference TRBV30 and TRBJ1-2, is SQTIHQWPATLVQPVGSPLSLECTVEGTSNPNLYWYRQAAGRGLQLLFYSVGIGQISSEVPQNLSASRPQDRQFILSSKKLLLSDSGFYLCAWSVFGTRWGYTFGSGTRLTVV.

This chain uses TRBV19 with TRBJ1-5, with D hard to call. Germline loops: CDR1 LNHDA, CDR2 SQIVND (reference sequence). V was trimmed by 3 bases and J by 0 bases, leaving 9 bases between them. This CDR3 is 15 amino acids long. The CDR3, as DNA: TGTGCCAGTAGTATCCTTTTCAATAGCAATCAGCCCCAGCATTTT. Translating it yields CASSILFNSNQPQHF.

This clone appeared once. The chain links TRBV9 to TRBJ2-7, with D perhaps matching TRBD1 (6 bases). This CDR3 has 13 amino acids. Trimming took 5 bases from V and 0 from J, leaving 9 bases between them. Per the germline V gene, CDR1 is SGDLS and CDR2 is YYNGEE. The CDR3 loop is CASSGGHSYEQYF. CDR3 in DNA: TGTGCCAGCAGTGGGGGACACTCCTACGAGCAGTACTTC. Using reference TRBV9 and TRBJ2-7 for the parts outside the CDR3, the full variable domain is DSGVTQTPKHLITATGQRVTLRCSPRSGDLSVYWYQQSLDQGLQFLIQYYNGEERAKGNILERFSAQQFPDLHSELNLSSLELGDSALYFCASSGGHSYEQYFGPGTRLTVT.

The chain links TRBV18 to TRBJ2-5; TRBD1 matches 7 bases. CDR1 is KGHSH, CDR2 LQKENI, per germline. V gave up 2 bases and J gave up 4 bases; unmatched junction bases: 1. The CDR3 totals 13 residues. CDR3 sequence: CASSPAGGETQYF. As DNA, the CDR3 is TGTGCCAGCTCACCAGCAGGGGGAGAGACCCAGTACTTC.

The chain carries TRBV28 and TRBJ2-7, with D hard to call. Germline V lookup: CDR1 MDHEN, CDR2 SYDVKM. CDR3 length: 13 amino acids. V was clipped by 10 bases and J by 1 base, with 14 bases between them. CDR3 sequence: CATWRSDSYEQYF. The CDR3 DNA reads TGTGCCACTTGGCGGAGTGATTCCTACGAGCAGTACTTC.

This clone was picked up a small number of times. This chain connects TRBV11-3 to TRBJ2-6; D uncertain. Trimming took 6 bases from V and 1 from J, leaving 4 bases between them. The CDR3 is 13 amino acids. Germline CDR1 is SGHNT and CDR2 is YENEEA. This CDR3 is CASSQSGANVLTF. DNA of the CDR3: TGTGCCAGCAGTCAGTCTGGGGCCAACGTCCTGACTTTC.

In DNA form, the CDR3 reads TGTGCCAGCAGTTTTTCCTTCGCGATCTCCTACGAGCAGTACTTC. Its protein product is CASSFSFAISYEQYF. This chain links TRBV28 with TRBJ2-7; no firm D call. V lost 3 bases and J 0 bases, leaving 12 bases between the germline ends. Germline-derived CDR1 and CDR2 are MDHEN and SYDVKM. This CDR3 region has 15 residues. Full variable domain (missing parts from reference TRBV28 and TRBJ2-7): DVKVTQSSRYLVKRTGEKVFLECVQDMDHENMFWYRQDPGLGLRLIYFSYDVKMKEKGDIPEGYSVSREKKERFSLILESASTNQTSMYLCASSFSFAISYEQYFGPGTRLTVT.

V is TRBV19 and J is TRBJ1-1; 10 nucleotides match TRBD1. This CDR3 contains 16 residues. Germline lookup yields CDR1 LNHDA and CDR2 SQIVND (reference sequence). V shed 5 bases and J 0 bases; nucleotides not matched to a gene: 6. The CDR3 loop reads CASSPRTGGMNTEAFF. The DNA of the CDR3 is TGTGCCAGTAGTCCCCGGACAGGGGGGATGAACACTGAAGCTTTCTTT. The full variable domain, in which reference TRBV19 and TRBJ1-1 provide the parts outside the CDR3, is DGGITQSPKYLFRKEGQNVTLSCEQNLNHDAMYWYRQDPGQGLRLIYYSQIVNDFQKGDIAEGYSVSREKKESFPLTVTSAQKNPTAFYLCASSPRTGGMNTEAFFGQGTRLTVV.

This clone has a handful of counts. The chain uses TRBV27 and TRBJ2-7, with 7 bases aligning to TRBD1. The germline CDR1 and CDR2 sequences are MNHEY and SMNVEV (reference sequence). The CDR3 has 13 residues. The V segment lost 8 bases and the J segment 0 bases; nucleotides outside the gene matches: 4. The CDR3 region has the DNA TGTGCCAGCCAGGGACAGTCCTCCTACGAGCAGTACTTC. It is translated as CASQGQSSYEQYF.

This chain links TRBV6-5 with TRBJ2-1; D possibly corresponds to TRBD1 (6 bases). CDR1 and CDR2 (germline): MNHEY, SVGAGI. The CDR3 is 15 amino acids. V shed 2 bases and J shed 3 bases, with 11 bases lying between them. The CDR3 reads CASSYRTEHYNEQFF. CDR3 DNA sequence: TGTGCCAGCAGTTACCGGACAGAGCACTACAATGAGCAGTTCTTC.

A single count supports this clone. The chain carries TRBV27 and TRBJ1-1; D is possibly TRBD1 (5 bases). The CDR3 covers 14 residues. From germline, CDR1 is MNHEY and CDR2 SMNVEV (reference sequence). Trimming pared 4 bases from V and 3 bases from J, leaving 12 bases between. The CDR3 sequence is CASSSNQGYTEAFF. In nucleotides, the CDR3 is TGTGCCAGCAGTTCGAATCAGGGATACACTGAAGCTTTCTTT.

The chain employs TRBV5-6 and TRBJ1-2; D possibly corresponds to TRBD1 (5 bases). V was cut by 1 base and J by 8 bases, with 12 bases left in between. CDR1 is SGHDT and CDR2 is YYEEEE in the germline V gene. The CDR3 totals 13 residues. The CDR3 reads CASSLSREGGYTF. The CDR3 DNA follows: TGTGCCAGCAGCTTGAGCAGGGAGGGAGGCTACACCTTC.

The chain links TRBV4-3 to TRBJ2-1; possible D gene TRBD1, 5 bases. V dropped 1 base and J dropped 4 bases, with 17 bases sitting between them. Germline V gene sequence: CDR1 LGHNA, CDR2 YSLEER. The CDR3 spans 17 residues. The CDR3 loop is CASSQVFYVDNYNEQFF. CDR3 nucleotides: TGCGCCAGCAGCCAAGTCTTTTATGTGGACAATTACAATGAGCAGTTCTTC.

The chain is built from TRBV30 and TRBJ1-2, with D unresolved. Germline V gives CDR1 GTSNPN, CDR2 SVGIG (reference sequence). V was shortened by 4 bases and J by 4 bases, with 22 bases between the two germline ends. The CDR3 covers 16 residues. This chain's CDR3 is CAWTSSERALSYGYTF. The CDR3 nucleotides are TGTGCCTGGACTTCTTCGGAGAGGGCGTTGTCCTATGGCTACACCTTC.

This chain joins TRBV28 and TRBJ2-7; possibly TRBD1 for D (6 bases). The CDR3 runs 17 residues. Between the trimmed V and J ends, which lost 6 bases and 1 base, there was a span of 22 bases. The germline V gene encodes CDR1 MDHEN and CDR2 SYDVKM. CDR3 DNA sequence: TGTGCCAGCAGCCCCACGGCCACAGGGATGTGGTCCTACGAGCAGTACTTC. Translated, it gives CASSPTATGMWSYEQYF.

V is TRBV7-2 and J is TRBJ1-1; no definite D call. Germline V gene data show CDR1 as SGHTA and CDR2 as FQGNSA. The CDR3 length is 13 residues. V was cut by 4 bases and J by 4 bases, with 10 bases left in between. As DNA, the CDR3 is TGTGCCAGCAGCTCCGATGGAGGCACTGAAGCTTTCTTT. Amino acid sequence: CASSSDGGTEAFF.

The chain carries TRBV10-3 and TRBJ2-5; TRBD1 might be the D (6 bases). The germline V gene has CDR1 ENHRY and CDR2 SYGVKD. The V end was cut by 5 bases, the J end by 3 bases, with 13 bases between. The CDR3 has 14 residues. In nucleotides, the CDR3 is TGTGCCATCAGTACCGGACAGCACGAAGAGACCCAGTACTTC. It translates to CAISTGQHEETQYF.